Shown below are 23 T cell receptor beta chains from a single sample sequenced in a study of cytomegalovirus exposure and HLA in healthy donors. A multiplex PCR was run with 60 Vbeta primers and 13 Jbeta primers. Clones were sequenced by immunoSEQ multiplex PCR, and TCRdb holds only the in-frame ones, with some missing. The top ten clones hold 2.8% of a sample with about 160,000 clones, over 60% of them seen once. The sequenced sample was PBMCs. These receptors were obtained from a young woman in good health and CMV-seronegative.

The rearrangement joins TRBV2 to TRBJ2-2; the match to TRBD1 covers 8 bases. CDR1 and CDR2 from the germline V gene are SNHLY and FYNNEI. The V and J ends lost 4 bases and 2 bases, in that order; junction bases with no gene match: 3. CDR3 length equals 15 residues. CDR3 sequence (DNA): TGTGCCAGCAGTGGGGACAGGAGTAACACCGGGGAGCTGTTTTTT. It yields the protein CASSGDRSNTGELFF. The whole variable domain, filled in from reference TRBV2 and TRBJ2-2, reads EPEVTQTPSHQVTQMGQEVILRCVPISNHLYFYWYRQILGQKVEFLVSFYNNEISEKSEIFDDQFSVERPDGSNFTLKIRSTKLEDSAMYFCASSGDRSNTGELFFGEGSRLTVL.

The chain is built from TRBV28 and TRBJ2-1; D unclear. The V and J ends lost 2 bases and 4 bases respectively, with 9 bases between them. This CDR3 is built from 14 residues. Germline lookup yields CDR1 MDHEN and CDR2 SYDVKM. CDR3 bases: TGTGCCAGCAGTTTAGAGCGAGCATACAATGAGCAGTTCTTC. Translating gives CASSLERAYNEQFF.

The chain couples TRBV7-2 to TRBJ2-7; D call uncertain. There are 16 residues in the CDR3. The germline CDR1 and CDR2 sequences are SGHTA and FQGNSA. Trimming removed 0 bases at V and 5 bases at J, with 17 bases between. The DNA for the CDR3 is TGTGCCAGCAGCTTAGCGGTTCCCCAGCGAAGCCACGAGCAGTACTTC. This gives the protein CASSLAVPQRSHEQYF.

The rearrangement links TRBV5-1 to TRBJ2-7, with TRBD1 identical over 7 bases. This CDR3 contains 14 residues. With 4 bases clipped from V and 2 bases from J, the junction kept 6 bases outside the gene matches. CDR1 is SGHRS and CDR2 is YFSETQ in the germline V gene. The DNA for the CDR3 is TGCGCCAGCAGCACTGGGACAGAAGCCTACGAGCAGTACTTC. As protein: CASSTGTEAYEQYF. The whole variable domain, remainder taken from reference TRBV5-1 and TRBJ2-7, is KAGVTQTPRYLIKTRGQQVTLSCSPISGHRSVSWYQQTPGQGLQFLFEYFSETQRNKGNFPGRFSGRQFSNSRSEMNVSTLELGDSALYLCASSTGTEAYEQYFGPGTRLTVT.

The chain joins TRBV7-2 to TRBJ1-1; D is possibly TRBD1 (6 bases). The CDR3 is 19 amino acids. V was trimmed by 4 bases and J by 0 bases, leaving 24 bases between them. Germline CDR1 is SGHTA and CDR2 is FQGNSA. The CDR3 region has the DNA TGTGCCAGCAGCTCCGCTAGAGGGGCAGGGGTTGGCATGAACACTGAAGCTTTCTTT. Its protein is CASSSARGAGVGMNTEAFF. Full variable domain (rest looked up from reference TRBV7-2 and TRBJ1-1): GAGVSQSPSNKVTEKGKDVELRCDPISGHTALYWYRQSLGQGLEFLIYFQGNSAPDKSGLPSDRFSAERTGGSVSTLTIQRTQQEDSAVYLCASSSARGAGVGMNTEAFFGQGTRLTVV.

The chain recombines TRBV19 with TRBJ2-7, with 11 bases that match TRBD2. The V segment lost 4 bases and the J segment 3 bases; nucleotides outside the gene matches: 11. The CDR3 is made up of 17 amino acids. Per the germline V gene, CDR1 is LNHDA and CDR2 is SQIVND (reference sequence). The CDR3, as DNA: TGTGCCAGTAGTAATCGGGCTAGCGGGGGGTCGAGCTACGAGCAGTACTTC. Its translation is CASSNRASGGSSYEQYF.

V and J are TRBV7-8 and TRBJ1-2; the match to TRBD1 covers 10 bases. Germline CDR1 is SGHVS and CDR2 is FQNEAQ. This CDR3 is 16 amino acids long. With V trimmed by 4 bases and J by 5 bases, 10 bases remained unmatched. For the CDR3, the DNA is TGTGCCAGCAGCTCAAAAGGGGGGACAGGGGTATATGGCTACACCTTC. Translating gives CASSSKGGTGVYGYTF.

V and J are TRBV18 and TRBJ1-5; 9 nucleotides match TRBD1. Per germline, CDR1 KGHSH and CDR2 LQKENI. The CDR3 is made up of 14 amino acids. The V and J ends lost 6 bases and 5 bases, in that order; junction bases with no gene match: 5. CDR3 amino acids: CASSQGQGDQPQHF. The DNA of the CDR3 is TGTGCCAGCTCCCAGGGACAGGGAGATCAGCCCCAGCATTTT.

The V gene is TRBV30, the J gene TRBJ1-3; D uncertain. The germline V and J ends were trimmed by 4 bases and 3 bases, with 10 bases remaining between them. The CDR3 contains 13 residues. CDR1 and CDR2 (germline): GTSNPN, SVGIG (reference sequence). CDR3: CAWMNPLGNTIYF. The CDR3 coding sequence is TGTGCCTGGATGAATCCACTTGGAAACACCATATATTTT.

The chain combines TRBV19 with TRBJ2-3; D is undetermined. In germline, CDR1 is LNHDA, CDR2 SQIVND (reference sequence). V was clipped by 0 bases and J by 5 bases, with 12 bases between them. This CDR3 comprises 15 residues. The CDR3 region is CASSIDRDLGDTQYF. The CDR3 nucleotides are TGTGCCAGTAGTATAGATCGAGACTTGGGAGATACGCAGTATTTT.

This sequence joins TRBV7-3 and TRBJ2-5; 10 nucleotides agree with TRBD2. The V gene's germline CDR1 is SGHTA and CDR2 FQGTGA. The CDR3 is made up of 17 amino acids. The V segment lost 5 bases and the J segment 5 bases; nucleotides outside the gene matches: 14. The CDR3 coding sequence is TGTGCCAGCAGCCTAGGGGCTAGCGGGGGACGGGGGGAGACCCAGTACTTC. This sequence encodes CASSLGASGGRGETQYF.

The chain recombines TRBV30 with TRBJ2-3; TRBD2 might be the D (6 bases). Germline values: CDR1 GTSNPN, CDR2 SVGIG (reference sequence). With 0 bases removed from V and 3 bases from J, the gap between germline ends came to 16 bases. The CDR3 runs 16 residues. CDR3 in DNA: TGTGCCTGGAGTGTACCAAGCGGGCGTATTACAGATACGCAGTATTTT. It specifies CAWSVPSGRITDTQYF.

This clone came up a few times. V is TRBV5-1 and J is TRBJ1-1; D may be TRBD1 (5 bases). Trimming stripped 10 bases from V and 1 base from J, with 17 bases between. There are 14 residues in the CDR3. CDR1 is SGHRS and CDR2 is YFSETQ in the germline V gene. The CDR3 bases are TGCGCCTGCCGCTCAGGGTGGGGGAACACTGAAGCTTTCTTT. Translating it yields CACRSGWGNTEAFF.

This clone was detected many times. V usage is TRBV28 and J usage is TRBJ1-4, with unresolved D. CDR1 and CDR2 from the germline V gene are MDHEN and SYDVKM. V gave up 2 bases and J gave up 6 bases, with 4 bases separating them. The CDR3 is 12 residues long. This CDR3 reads CASSLEDEKLFF. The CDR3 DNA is TGTGCCAGCAGTTTAGAGGATGAAAAACTGTTTTTT.

CDR3 residues: CASSLTASWGATNEKLFF. The CDR3 DNA reads TGTGCCAGCAGTCTAACAGCCTCGTGGGGGGCAACTAATGAAAAACTGTTTTTT. The rearrangement joins TRBV28 to TRBJ1-4; D perhaps matches TRBD1 (5 bases). CDR1 and CDR2 from the germline V gene are MDHEN and SYDVKM. The CDR3 is 18 residues long. V lost 5 bases to trimming and J lost 0 bases, with 19 bases between them.

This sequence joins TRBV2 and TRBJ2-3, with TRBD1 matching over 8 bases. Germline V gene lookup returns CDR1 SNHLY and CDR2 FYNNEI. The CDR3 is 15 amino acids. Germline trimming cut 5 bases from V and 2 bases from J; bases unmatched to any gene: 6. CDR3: CASSPDRAITDTQYF. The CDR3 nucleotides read TGTGCCAGCAGTCCGGACAGGGCGATCACAGATACGCAGTATTTT.

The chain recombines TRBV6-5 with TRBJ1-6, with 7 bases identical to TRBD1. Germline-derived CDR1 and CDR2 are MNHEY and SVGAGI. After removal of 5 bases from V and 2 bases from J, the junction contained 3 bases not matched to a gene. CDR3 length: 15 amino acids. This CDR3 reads CASSRQGTYNSPLHF. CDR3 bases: TGTGCCAGCAGTCGACAGGGAACCTATAATTCACCCCTCCACTTT.

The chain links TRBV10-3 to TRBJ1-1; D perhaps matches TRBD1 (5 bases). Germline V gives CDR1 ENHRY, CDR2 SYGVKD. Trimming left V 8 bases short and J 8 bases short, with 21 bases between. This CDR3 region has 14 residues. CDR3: CAIGKGGDGVEAFF. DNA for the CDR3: TGTGCCATCGGTAAGGGAGGGGACGGTGTGGAAGCTTTCTTT.

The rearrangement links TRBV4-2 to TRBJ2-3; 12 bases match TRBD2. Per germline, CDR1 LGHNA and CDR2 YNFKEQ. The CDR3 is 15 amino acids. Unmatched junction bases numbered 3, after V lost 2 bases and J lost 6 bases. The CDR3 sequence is CASSQLAGGRDTQYF. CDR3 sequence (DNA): TGTGCCAGCAGCCAACTAGCGGGGGGGCGGGATACGCAGTATTTT.

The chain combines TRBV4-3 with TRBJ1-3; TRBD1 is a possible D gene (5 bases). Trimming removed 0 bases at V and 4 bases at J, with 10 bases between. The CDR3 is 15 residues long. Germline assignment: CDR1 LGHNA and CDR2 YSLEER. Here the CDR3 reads CASSQDQGSGNTIYF. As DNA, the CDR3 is TGCGCCAGCAGCCAAGACCAGGGTTCGGGAAACACCATATATTTT.

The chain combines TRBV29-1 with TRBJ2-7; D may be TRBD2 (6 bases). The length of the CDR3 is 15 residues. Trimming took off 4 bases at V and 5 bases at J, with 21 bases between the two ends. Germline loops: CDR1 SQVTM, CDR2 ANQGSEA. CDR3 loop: CSVGVRGNGFHEQYF. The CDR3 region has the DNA TGCAGCGTTGGGGTTCGGGGGAACGGGTTTCACGAGCAGTACTTC.

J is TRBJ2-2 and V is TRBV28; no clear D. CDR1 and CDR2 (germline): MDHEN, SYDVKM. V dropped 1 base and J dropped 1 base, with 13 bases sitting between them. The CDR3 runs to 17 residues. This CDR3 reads CASSLFYLEKNTGELFF. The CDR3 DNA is TGTGCCAGCAGTTTATTTTATCTAGAAAAGAACACCGGGGAGCTGTTTTTT.

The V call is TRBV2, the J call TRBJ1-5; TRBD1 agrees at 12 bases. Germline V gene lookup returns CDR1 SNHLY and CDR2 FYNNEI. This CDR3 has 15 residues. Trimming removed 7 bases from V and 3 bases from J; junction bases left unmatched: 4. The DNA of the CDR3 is TGTGCCAGCATGGGGACAGGGGGCTTCAATCAGCCCCAGCATTTT. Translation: CASMGTGGFNQPQHF.